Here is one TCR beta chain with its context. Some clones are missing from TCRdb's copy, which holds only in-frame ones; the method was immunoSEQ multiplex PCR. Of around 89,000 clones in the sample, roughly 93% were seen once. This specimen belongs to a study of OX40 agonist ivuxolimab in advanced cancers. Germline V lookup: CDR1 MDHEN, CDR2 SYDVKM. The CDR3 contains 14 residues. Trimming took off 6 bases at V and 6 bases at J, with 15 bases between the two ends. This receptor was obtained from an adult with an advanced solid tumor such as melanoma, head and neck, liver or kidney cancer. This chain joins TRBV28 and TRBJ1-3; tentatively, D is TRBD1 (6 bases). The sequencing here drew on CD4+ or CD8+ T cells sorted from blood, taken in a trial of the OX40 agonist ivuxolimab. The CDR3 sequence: CASSRGGVENTIYF. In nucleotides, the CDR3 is TGTGCCAGCAGCCGAGGGGGGGTGGAAAACACCATATATTTT. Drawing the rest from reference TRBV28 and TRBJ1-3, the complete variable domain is DVKVTQSSRYLVKRTGEKVFLECVQDMDHENMFWYRQDPGLGLRLIYFSYDVKMKEKGDIPEGYSVSREKKERFSLILESASTNQTSMYLCASSRGGVENTIYFGEGSWLTVV.